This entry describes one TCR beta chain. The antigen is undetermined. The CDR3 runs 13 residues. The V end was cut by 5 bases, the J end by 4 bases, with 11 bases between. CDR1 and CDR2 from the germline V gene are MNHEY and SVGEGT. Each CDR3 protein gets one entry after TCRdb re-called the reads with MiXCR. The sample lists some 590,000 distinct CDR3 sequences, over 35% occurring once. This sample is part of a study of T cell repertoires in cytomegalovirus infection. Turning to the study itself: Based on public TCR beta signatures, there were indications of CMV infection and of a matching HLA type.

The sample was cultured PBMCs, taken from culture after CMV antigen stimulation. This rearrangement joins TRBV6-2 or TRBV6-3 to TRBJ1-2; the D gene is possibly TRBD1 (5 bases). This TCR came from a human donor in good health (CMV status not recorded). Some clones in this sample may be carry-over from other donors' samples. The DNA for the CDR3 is TGTGCCAGCAGTCAGGGACGAGTCTATGGCTACACCTTC. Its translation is CASSQGRVYGYTF.